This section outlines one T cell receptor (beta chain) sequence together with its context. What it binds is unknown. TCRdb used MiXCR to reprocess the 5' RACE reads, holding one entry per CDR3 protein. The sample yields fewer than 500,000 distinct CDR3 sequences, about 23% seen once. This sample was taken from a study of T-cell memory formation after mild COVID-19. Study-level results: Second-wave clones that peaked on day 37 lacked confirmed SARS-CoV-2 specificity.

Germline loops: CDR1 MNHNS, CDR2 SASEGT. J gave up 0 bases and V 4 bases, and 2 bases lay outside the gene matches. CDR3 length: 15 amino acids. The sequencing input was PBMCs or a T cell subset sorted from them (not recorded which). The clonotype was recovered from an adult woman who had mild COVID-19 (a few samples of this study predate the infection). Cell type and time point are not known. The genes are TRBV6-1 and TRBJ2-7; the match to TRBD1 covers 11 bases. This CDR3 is CASSGGQGVSYEQYF. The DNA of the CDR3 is TGTGCCAGCAGTGGGGGACAGGGGGTCTCCTACGAGCAGTACTTC.